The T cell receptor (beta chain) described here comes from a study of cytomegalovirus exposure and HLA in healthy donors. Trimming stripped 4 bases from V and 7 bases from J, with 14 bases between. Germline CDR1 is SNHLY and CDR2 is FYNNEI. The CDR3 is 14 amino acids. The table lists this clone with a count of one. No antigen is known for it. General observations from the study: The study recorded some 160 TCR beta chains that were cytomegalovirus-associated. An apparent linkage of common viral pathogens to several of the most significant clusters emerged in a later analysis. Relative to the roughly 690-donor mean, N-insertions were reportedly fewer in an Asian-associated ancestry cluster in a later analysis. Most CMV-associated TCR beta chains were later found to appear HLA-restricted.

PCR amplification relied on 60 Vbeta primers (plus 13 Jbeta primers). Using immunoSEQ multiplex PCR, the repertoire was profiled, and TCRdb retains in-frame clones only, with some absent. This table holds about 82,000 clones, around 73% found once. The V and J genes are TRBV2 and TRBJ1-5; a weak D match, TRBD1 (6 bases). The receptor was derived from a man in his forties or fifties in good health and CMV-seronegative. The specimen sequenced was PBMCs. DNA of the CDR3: TGTGCCAGCAGTGGGGGGGGGCAGCGGCAGCCCCAGCATTTT. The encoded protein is CASSGGGQRQPQHF. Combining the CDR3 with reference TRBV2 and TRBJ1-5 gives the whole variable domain EPEVTQTPSHQVTQMGQEVILRCVPISNHLYFYWYRQILGQKVEFLVSFYNNEISEKSEIFDDQFSVERPDGSNFTLKIRSTKLEDSAMYFCASSGGGQRQPQHFGDGTRLSIL.